This T cell receptor beta chain was retrieved from a study of molecular identifiers for immune sequencing clone quantification. The overall study: The replicates split RNA from about 19,000 or 110,000 naive CD8 cells five ways and sequenced four.

A few counts support this clonotype. Its antigen is still unknown. TCR libraries were built in bulk with a published protocol and specific TCR primers. MiXCR was run by TCRdb on the PCR reads, yielding one entry per CDR3 protein. The sample shows 45,000 to 55,000 distinct CDR3 sequences, just over 35% of them seen only once. Sorting selected naive CD8 T cells with a CD8+CD4-CCR7+CD45RA+ phenotype. The CDR3 has 13 amino acids. V shed 5 bases and J shed 1 base, with 10 bases lying between them. CDR1 SGDLS and CDR2 YYNGEE come from the germline V gene. Findings of the study overall: In a background of approximately 1 million naive cells, spiked Jurkat TCR RNA from one cell was reportedly detectable.

The chain combines TRBV9 with TRBJ2-7; D possibly corresponds to TRBD2 (6 bases). The origin of this receptor is a human donor in good health. Some libraries in this study had Jurkat cell RNA spiked in. The specimen sequenced was naive CD8+ T cells from blood, with Jurkat cell RNA spiked in. The subset was: FACS-sorted CD8+CD4-CCR7+CD45RA+ naive T cells. Written as DNA, the CDR3 is TGTGCCAGCAGTGGAGGGGATTCCTACGAGCAGTACTTC. It yields the protein CASSGGDSYEQYF.